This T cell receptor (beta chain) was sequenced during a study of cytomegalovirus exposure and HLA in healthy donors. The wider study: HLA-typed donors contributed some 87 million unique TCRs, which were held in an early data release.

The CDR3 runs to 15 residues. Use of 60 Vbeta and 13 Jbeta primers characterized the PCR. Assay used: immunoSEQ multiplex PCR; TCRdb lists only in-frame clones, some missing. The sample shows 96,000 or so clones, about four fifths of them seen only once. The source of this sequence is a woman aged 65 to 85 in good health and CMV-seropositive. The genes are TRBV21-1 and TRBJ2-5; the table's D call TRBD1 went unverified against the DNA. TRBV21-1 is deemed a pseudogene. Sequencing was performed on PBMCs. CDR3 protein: CASSPLGAKQETQYF. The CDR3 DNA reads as TGTGCCAGCTCCCCCCTTGGGGCAAAACAAGAGACCCAGTACTTC.